This T cell receptor beta chain was retrieved from a study of control samples from healthy donors and cancer patients. The CDR3 loop spans 17 amino acids. The ends were cut back, 2 bases at V and 9 bases at J, with 20 bases in the middle. The germline V gene has CDR1 SNHLY and CDR2 FYNNEI. Data came from immunoSEQ multiplex PCR; TCRdb stores just in-frame clones and leaves some out. The sample consists of fewer than 85,000 clones, roughly 91% of them appearing once. This clone was seen a handful of times. V usage is TRBV2 and J usage is TRBJ1-6, with a tentative D call TRBD1 (5 bases). This receptor was identified in a man aged 25-45 years in good health. Material for sequencing was blood. CDR3 loop: CASSERDGSVSSSPLHF. CDR3 coding DNA: TGTGCCAGCAGTGAAAGGGACGGTTCGGTGTCTAGTTCACCCCTCCACTTT. The entire variable domain, with the rest obtained from reference TRBV2 and TRBJ1-6, is as follows: EPEVTQTPSHQVTQMGQEVILRCVPISNHLYFYWYRQILGQKVEFLVSFYNNEISEKSEIFDDQFSVERPDGSNFTLKIRSTKLEDSAMYFCASSERDGSVSSSPLHFGNGTRLTVT.